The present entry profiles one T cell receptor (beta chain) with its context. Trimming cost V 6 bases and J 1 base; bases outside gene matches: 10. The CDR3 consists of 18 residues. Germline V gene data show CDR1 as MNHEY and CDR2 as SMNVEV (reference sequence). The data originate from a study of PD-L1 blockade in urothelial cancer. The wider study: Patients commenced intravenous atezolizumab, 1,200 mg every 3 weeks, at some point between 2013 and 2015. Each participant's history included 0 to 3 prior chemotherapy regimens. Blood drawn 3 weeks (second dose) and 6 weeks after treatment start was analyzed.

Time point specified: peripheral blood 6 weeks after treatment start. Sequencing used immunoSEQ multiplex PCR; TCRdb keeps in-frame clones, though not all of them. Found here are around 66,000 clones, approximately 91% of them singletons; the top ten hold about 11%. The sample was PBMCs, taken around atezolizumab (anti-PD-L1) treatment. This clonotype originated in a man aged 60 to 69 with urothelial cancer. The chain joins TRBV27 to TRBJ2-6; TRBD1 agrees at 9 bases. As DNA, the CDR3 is TGTGCCAGCAGACTACAGGGGGCTGTTTTTTCTGGGGCCAACGTCCTGACTTTC. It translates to CASRLQGAVFSGANVLTF.